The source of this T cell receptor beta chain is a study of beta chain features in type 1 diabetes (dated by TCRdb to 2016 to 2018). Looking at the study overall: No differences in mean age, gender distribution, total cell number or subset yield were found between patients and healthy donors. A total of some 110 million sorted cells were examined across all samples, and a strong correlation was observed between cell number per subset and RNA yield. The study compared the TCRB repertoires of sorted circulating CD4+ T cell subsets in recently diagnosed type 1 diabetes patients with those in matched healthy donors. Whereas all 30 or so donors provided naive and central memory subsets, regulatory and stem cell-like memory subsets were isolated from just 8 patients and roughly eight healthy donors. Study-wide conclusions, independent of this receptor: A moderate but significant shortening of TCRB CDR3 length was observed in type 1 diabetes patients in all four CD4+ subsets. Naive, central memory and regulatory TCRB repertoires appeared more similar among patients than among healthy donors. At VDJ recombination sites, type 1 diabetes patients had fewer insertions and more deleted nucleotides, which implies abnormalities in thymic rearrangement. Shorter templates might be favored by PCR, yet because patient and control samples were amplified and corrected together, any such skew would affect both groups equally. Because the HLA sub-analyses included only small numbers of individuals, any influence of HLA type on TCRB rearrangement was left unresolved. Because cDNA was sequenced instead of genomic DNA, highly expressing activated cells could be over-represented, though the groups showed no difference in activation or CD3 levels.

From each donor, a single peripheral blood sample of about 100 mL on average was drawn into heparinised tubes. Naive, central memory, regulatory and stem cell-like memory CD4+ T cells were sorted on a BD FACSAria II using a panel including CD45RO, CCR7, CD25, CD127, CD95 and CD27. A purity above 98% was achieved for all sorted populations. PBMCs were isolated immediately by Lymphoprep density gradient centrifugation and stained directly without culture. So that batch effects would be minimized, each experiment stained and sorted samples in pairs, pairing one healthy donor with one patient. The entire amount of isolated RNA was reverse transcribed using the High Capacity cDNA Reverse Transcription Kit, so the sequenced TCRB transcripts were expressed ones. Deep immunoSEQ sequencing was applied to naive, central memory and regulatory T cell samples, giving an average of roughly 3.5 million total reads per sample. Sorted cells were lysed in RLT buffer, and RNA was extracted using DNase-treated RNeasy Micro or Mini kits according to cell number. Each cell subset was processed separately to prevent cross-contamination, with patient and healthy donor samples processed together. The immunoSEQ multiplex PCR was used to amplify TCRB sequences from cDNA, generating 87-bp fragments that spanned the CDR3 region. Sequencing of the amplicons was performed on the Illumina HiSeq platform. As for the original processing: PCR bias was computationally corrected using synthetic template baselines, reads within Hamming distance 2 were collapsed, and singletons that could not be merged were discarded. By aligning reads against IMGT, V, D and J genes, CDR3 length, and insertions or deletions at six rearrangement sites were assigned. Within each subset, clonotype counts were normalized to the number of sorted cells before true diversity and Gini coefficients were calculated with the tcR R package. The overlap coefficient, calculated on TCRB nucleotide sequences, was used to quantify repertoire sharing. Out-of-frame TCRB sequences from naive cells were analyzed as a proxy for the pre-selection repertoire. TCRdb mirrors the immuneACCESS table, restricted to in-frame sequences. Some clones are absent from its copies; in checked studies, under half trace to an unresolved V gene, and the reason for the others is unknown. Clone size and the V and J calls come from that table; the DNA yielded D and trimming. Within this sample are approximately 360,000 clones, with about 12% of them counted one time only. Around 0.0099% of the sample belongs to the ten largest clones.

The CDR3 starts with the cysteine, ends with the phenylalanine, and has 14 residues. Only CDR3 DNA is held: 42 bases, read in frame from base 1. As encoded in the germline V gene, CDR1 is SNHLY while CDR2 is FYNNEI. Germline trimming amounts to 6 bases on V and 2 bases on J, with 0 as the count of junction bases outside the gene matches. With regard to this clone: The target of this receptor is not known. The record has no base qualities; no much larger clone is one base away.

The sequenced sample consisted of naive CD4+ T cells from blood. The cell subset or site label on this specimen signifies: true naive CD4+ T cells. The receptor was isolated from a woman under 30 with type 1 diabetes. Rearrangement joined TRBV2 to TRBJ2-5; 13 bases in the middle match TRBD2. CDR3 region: CASRGLAGQETQYF. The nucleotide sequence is TGTGCCAGCAGGGGACTAGCGGGACAAGAGACCCAGTACTTC.